Shown below are 17 T cell receptor beta chains from a single sample sequenced in a study of T cell responses to AZD1222 COVID-19 vaccine. Sequencing was performed with immunoSEQ multiplex PCR; in TCRdb, only in-frame clones are kept and a portion is missing. The sample consists of 97,000 or so clones, over 75% of them appearing once. Sequencing was performed on peripheral blood, taken on day 0 of AZD1222 vaccination. These receptors came from an adult in good health.

The CDR3, as DNA: TGTGCCAGCAGCAATCCCCGGGACGGCAACACTGAAGCTTTCTTT. Amino acids: CASSNPRDGNTEAFF. The V call is TRBV21-1, the J call TRBJ1-1. TRBV21-1 is described as a pseudogene. This CDR3 spans 15 amino acids.

The CDR3 loop reads CASSVDRTSFDEQFF. The CDR3 DNA reads as TGTGCCAGCAGCGTAGATAGGACTAGCTTTGATGAGCAGTTCTTC. The rearrangement links TRBV9 to TRBJ2-1; 8 bases align to TRBD2. The J segment lost 8 bases and the V segment lost 0 bases, leaving 7 bases of the junction unmatched. Looked up from germline, CDR1 is SGDLS and CDR2 is YYNGEE. The CDR3 runs to 15 residues. The full variable domain, completed using reference TRBV9 and TRBJ2-1, is DSGVTQTPKHLITATGQRVTLRCSPRSGDLSVYWYQQSLDQGLQFLIQYYNGEERAKGNILERFSAQQFPDLHSELNLSSLELGDSALYFCASSVDRTSFDEQFFGPGTRLTVL.

This chain uses TRBV27 with TRBJ2-3; no definite D call. V lost 7 bases and J 2 bases, leaving 7 bases between the germline ends. CDR1 and CDR2 (germline): MNHEY, SMNVEV (reference sequence). The CDR3 consists of 12 residues. The CDR3 sequence is CASNRVTDTQYF. In DNA form, the CDR3 reads TGTGCCAGCAATCGGGTCACAGATACGCAGTATTTT.

The V gene is TRBV11-2, the J gene TRBJ2-7; D gene uncertain. CDR3 size: 14 residues. V shed 3 bases and J shed 1 base, with 10 bases lying between them. CDR1 SGHAT and CDR2 FQNNGV come from the germline V gene. The CDR3 spells CASSFAGGSYEQYF. CDR3 nucleotide sequence: TGTGCCAGCAGCTTTGCAGGCGGTTCCTACGAGCAGTACTTC.

The DNA of the CDR3 is TGCGCCAGCAGCCATTCAAAGCTACCGAACACTGAAGCTTTCTTT. This codes for CASSHSKLPNTEAFF. The chain employs TRBV5-1 and TRBJ1-1, with no clear D. Germline V lookup: CDR1 SGHRS, CDR2 YFSETQ. CDR3 length: 15 residues. Trimming took 4 bases from V and 1 from J, leaving 14 bases between them.

This clone has more than one count but fewer than ten. The V gene is TRBV19, the J gene TRBJ2-3, with D perhaps assigned TRBD1 or TRBD2 (5 bases each). Germline assignment: CDR1 LNHDA and CDR2 SQIVND (reference sequence). The CDR3 totals 13 residues. Between the trimmed V and J ends, which lost 4 bases and 4 bases, there was a span of 9 bases. The CDR3 is CASSKQEADTQYF. CDR3 nucleotides: TGTGCCAGTAGTAAACAGGAGGCAGATACGCAGTATTTT.

The chain couples TRBV6-6 to TRBJ1-2, with a weak D call TRBD1 (6 bases). This CDR3 comprises 13 residues. In germline, CDR1 is MNHNY, CDR2 SVGAGI (reference sequence). The V end was cut by 8 bases, the J end by 8 bases, with 18 bases between. The CDR3, as DNA: TGTGCCAGCGATTCTAGGGGGGCGGGCGGCTACACCTTC. Its protein product is CASDSRGAGGYTF.

V is TRBV6-2 or TRBV6-3 and J is TRBJ1-5; the D is unclear. V lost 5 bases and J 1 base, leaving 12 bases between the germline ends. The CDR3 contains 15 residues. Germline-derived CDR1 and CDR2 are MNHEY and SVGEGT. The CDR3 loop reads CASSNYVRSNQPQHF. CDR3 nucleotide sequence: TGTGCCAGCAGTAACTATGTACGGAGCAATCAGCCCCAGCATTTT.

The chain joins TRBV6-5 to TRBJ2-5; 7 positions match TRBD1. CDR1 is MNHEY, CDR2 SVGAGI, per germline. The CDR3 covers 14 residues. Losses at the gene ends were 6 bases for V and 5 bases for J; bases not matched to a gene: 9. CDR3 region: CASSILQGQETQYF. The CDR3 DNA is TGTGCCAGCAGCATACTACAGGGGCAGGAGACCCAGTACTTC.

This clone came up once. The chain joins TRBV27 to TRBJ1-2, with D uncertain. The CDR3 loop spans 14 amino acids. Between the trimmed V and J ends, which lost 9 bases and 5 bases, there was a span of 19 bases. Germline V CDR1 and CDR2: MNHEY, SMNVEV (reference sequence). The CDR3 DNA is TGTGCCAGACTAGGACGGAGGCCCCTTTATGGCTACACCTTC. Translation: CARLGRRPLYGYTF.

This sequence joins TRBV28 and TRBJ2-7; the D is unclear. The CDR3 is 13 residues long. The germline gives CDR1 MDHEN, CDR2 SYDVKM. V was trimmed by 5 bases and J by 5 bases, leaving 13 bases between them. The CDR3 region is CASSPTMIDEQYF. The CDR3 bases are TGTGCCAGCAGTCCCACTATGATCGACGAGCAGTACTTC.

The chain couples TRBV7-8 to TRBJ1-2, with D hard to call. The CDR3 contains 12 residues. Germline assignment: CDR1 SGHVS and CDR2 FQNEAQ. V was trimmed by 4 bases and J by 8 bases, leaving 11 bases between them. CDR3 protein: CASSSGISGYTF. CDR3 in DNA: TGTGCCAGCAGCTCGGGTATATCGGGCTACACCTTC.

The chain links TRBV15 to TRBJ1-2, with TRBD1 identical over 11 bases. Germline CDR1 reads LNHNV; CDR2 reads YYDKDF (reference sequence). V shed 2 bases and J 7 bases; nucleotides not matched to a gene: 6. The CDR3 totals 15 residues. As DNA, the CDR3 is TGTGCCACCAGCAGAACTCTGGGACAGGGGGGTGGCTACACCTTC. The encoded protein is CATSRTLGQGGGYTF.

The rearrangement joins TRBV15 to TRBJ2-4, with 7 nucleotides matching TRBD1. Germline lookup yields CDR1 LNHNV and CDR2 YYDKDF (reference sequence). CDR3 length: 17 amino acids. Unmatched junction bases numbered 16, after V lost 3 bases and J lost 8 bases. DNA for the CDR3: TGTGCCACCAGCAGGCGGCCCGTAACAGGGGTTATAGACATTCAGTACTTC. This sequence encodes CATSRRPVTGVIDIQYF. Supplemented by reference TRBV15 and TRBJ2-4, the full variable domain reads DAMVIQNPRYQVTQFGKPVTLSCSQTLNHNVMYWYQQKSSQAPKLLFHYYDKDFNNEADTPDNFQSRRPNTSFCFLDIRSPGLGDTAMYLCATSRRPVTGVIDIQYFGAGTRLSVL.

This sequence joins TRBV30 and TRBJ1-1; maybe TRBD1 (5 bases). The V and J ends lost 3 bases and 7 bases respectively, with 15 bases between them. The germline gives CDR1 GTSNPN, CDR2 SVGIG (reference sequence). This CDR3 spans 13 amino acids. In DNA, the CDR3 is TGTGCCTGGAGAGCACGGGGGAACCGTGAAGCTTTCTTT. Protein: CAWRARGNREAFF.

The rearrangement joins TRBV9 to TRBJ2-5; 8 bases are a match to TRBD2. The CDR3 totals 15 residues. The V gene's germline CDR1 is SGDLS and CDR2 YYNGEE. The V and J ends lost 0 bases and 2 bases, in that order; junction bases with no gene match: 3. The CDR3 DNA is TGTGCCAGCAGCGTAGTAGCGGGGCCTCAAGAGACCCAGTACTTC. Its translation: CASSVVAGPQETQYF.

The table lists this clone with a count of one. The CDR3: CASSFSGSKTDTQYF. In DNA, the CDR3 is TGTGCCAGCAGCTTTAGCGGGAGCAAGACAGATACGCAGTATTTT. The V call is TRBV7-2, the J call TRBJ2-3, with 9 bases aligning to TRBD2. The CDR3 loop spans 15 amino acids. Germline CDR1 SGHTA, CDR2 FQGNSA. With V trimmed by 3 bases and J by 3 bases, 4 bases remained unmatched.